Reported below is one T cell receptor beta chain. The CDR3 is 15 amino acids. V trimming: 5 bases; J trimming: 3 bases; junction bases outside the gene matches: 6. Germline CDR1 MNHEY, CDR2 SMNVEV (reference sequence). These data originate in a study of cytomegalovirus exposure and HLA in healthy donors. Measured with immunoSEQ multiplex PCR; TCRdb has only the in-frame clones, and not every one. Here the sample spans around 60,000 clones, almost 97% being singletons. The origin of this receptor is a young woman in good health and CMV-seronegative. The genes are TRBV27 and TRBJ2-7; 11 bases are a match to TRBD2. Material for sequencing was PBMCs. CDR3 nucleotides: TGTGCCAGCAGTCCTCCGGGACTAGCGGTCTACGAGCAGTACTTC. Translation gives CASSPPGLAVYEQYF.